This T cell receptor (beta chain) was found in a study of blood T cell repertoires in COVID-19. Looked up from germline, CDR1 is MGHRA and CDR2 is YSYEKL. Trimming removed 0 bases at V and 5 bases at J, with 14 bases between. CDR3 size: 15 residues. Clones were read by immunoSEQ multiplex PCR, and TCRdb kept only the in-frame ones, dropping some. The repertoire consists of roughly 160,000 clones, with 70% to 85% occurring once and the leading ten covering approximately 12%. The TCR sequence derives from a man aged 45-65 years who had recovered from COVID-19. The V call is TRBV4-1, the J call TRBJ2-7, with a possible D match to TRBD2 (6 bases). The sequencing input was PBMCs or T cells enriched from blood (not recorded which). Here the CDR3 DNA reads TGCGCCAGCAGCCAAGATCCCGGGAGCGTCGACGAGCAGTACTTC. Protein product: CASSQDPGSVDEQYF.